Shown below are 20 T cell receptor beta chains from a single sample sequenced in a study of T cells in Graves' hyperthyroidism and ophthalmopathy. RNA transcripts provided the source from which TCR beta CDR3 regions were amplified. The HTBI set primed first-round TCR CDR3 RT-PCR. TCRdb fed the multiplex PCR reads into MiXCR, producing one record per CDR3 protein. The sample contains some 500,000 distinct CDR3 sequences, about 16% of which appear only once. Material: blood. The receptors here all came from a woman aged 25-40 years with Graves' ophthalmopathy.

Many counts were recorded for this clonotype. The chain uses TRBV12-3 or TRBV12-4 and TRBJ1-3; D may be TRBD1 (5 bases). V lost 7 bases to trimming and J lost 4 bases, with 14 bases between them. The CDR3 loop spans 14 amino acids. The CDR3 sequence is CASMIVGGGNTIYF. Written as DNA, the CDR3 is TGTGCCAGCATGATCGTCGGGGGAGGAAACACCATATATTTT.

This chain uses TRBV6-5 with TRBJ2-7, with 9 bases fitting TRBD1. The CDR3 runs 15 residues. Germline V gene lookup returns CDR1 MNHEY and CDR2 SVGAGI. Germline trimming cut 2 bases from V and 3 bases from J; bases unmatched to any gene: 5. CDR3 bases: TGTGCCAGCAGTTACGGTGCGGGACAGGGCTACGAGCAGTACTTC. Amino acid sequence: CASSYGAGQGYEQYF.

The count of this clonotype is one. The chain uses TRBV7-6 and TRBJ2-1; D remains unclear. Per the germline V gene, CDR1 is SGHVS and CDR2 is FNYEAQ. The CDR3 loop spans 17 amino acids. V was shortened by 5 bases and J by 4 bases, with 21 bases between the two germline ends. CDR3 residues: CASSLASEGFFYNEQFF. The DNA of the CDR3 is TGTGCCAGCAGCCTGGCGAGTGAAGGATTCTTTTACAATGAGCAGTTCTTC.

V gene TRBV6-1 combines with J gene TRBJ2-1, with 10 bases that match TRBD2. Trimming took 7 bases from V and 6 from J; bases not matched to a gene: 6. This CDR3 comprises 14 residues. Germline lookup yields CDR1 MNHNS and CDR2 SASEGT. The CDR3 sequence is CASTPWTSGNEQFF. For the CDR3, the DNA is TGTGCCAGCACCCCATGGACTAGCGGCAATGAGCAGTTCTTC.

V and J are TRBV5-1 and TRBJ1-6, with TRBD1 matching over 9 bases. The V gene end was trimmed by 5 bases and the J gene end by 6 bases; junction bases not matched to a gene: 9. Germline V gene data show CDR1 as SGHRS and CDR2 as YFSETQ. The CDR3 spans 16 residues. The CDR3 protein is CASRYRGLGGNSPLHF. CDR3 DNA sequence: TGCGCCAGCAGATACAGGGGGCTCGGGGGTAATTCACCCCTCCACTTT. The full variable domain, completed using reference TRBV5-1 and TRBJ1-6, is KAGVTQTPRYLIKTRGQQVTLSCSPISGHRSVSWYQQTPGQGLQFLFEYFSETQRNKGNFPGRFSGRQFSNSRSEMNVSTLELGDSALYLCASRYRGLGGNSPLHFGNGTRLTVT.

This clonotype was recorded at least ten times. The rearrangement joins TRBV7-2 to TRBJ1-5, with a weak D call TRBD1 (5 bases). The CDR3 extends over 12 amino acids. Trimming removed 5 bases from V and 5 bases from J, with 7 bases in between. The germline gives CDR1 SGHTA, CDR2 FQGNSA. The CDR3 DNA reads TGTGCCAGCAGCCTGACAGATCAGCCCCAGCATTTT. It is translated as CASSLTDQPQHF.

Only a few counts were recorded for this clonotype. This chain links TRBV7-6 with TRBJ1-5, with D possibly being TRBD1 (6 bases). CDR3 length equals 16 residues. The germline V gene encodes CDR1 SGHVS and CDR2 FNYEAQ. Trimming pared 0 bases from V and 6 bases from J, leaving 15 bases between. The CDR3: CASSLAVGGGGQPQHF. The CDR3 DNA sequence: TGTGCCAGCAGCTTAGCTGTCGGCGGAGGGGGTCAGCCCCAGCATTTT.

Ten or more counts support this clonotype. The chain joins TRBV7-2 to TRBJ2-7; 7 bases map to TRBD2. This CDR3 comprises 16 residues. With 5 bases clipped from V and 0 bases from J, the junction kept 10 bases outside the gene matches. Germline CDR1 reads SGHTA; CDR2 reads FQGNSA. CDR3: CASSTSLALSSYEQYF. The CDR3 region has the DNA TGTGCCAGCAGCACATCACTAGCGTTGAGCTCCTACGAGCAGTACTTC.

This clonotype was counted only a few times. This sequence joins TRBV29-1 and TRBJ1-1, with D unresolved. From germline, CDR1 is SQVTM and CDR2 ANQGSEA. Trimming left V 7 bases short and J 4 bases short, with 13 bases between. The CDR3 runs 12 residues. The CDR3 region has the DNA TGCAGCGCTGTTTTTAGTGGCACTGAAGCTTTCTTT. Translation: CSAVFSGTEAFF. The complete variable domain, with remaining parts taken from reference TRBV29-1 and TRBJ1-1, reads SAVISQKPSRDICQRGTSLTIQCQVDSQVTMMFWYRQQPGQSLTLIATANQGSEATYESGFVIDKFPISRPNLTFSTLTVSNMSPEDSSIYLCSAVFSGTEAFFGQGTRLTVV.

The chain carries TRBV19 and TRBJ2-5, with 9 bases matching TRBD2. Germline V gene lookup returns CDR1 LNHDA and CDR2 SQIVND (reference sequence). This CDR3 spans 17 amino acids. J was trimmed by 2 bases and V by 2 bases; bases with no gene match: 9. The CDR3 here is CASSIPQGLAGQETQYF. The CDR3, as DNA: TGTGCCAGTAGTATACCCCAGGGCCTAGCGGGACAAGAGACCCAGTACTTC.

The chain uses TRBV6-1 and TRBJ1-1; D unresolved. Per the germline V gene, CDR1 is MNHNS and CDR2 is SASEGT. The V and J ends lost 8 bases and 12 bases respectively, with 16 bases between them. The CDR3 loop spans 11 amino acids. CDR3 amino acids: CASLLGHQPFF. The CDR3 DNA sequence: TGTGCCAGCCTCTTGGGCCACCAGCCTTTCTTT.

V is TRBV20-1 and J is TRBJ2-1, with 10 bases lining up with TRBD2. Germline V lookup: CDR1 DFQATT, CDR2 SNEGSKA (reference sequence). V lost 3 bases, J lost 7 bases, and 9 bases stayed unmatched. The CDR3 runs 15 residues. DNA for the CDR3: TGCAGTGCTAGGCCTAGCGGGAGTACGGAAAATGAGCAGTTCTTC. It translates to CSARPSGSTENEQFF.

This clonotype was seen repeatedly, ten times or more. The chain is built from TRBV7-2 and TRBJ2-7; 8 bases are shared with TRBD2. V shed 5 bases and J 3 bases; nucleotides not matched to a gene: 9. CDR1 is SGHTA and CDR2 is FQGNSA in the germline V gene. The CDR3 runs to 15 residues. The CDR3 DNA sequence: TGTGCCAGCAGCCCCACGACTAGCGCTCTCTACGAGCAGTACTTC. Its translation: CASSPTTSALYEQYF.

Details on this clonotype: This may be a read error: a much more frequent sequence differs by one nucleotide. The chain couples TRBV11-2 to TRBJ2-1; D call uncertain. CDR3 length equals 13 residues. CDR1 and CDR2 from the germline V gene are SGHAT and FQNNGV. The CDR3 coding sequence is TGTGCCAGCAGCTTAGGACCAGGCAGAGAGCGGTTCTTC. This gives the protein CASSLGPGRERFF.

The chain links TRBV7-2 to TRBJ2-1, with D possibly being TRBD2 (6 bases). There are 15 residues in the CDR3. Per the germline V gene, CDR1 is SGHTA and CDR2 is FQGNSA. V lost 3 bases and J lost 7, with 16 bases in between. This chain's CDR3 is CASSLPGLDTNEQFF. The CDR3, as DNA: TGTGCCAGCAGCTTGCCGGGACTTGACACTAATGAGCAGTTCTTC. The variable domain in full, with the rest retrieved from reference TRBV7-2 and TRBJ2-1, is GAGVSQSPSNKVTEKGKDVELRCDPISGHTALYWYRQSLGQGLEFLIYFQGNSAPDKSGLPSDRFSAERTGGSVSTLTIQRTQQEDSAVYLCASSLPGLDTNEQFFGPGTRLTVL.

This rearrangement joins TRBV7-3 to TRBJ2-2; D gene ambiguous. Germline V gives CDR1 SGHTA, CDR2 FQGTGA. The CDR3 has 15 residues. Between the trimmed V and J ends, which lost 2 bases and 5 bases, there was a span of 12 bases. The chain's CDR3 is CASSLYQGATGELFF. CDR3 nucleotide sequence: TGTGCCAGCAGCTTATACCAAGGAGCTACCGGGGAGCTGTTTTTT. The variable domain in full, completed from reference TRBV7-3 and TRBJ2-2, reads GAGVSQTPSNKVTEKGKYVELRCDPISGHTALYWYRQSLGQGPEFLIYFQGTGAADDSGLPNDRFFAVRPEGSVSTLKIQRTERGDSAVYLCASSLYQGATGELFFGEGSRLTVL.

This clonotype was detected ten times or more. The chain is built from TRBV27 and TRBJ2-1; 12 bases line up with TRBD2. The CDR3 is 16 residues long. The germline gives CDR1 MNHEY, CDR2 SMNVEV (reference sequence). The V and J ends lost 5 bases and 7 bases, in that order; junction bases with no gene match: 9. CDR3 in DNA: TGTGCCAGCAGTCCTGCCCTAGCGGGAGGGGGGAATGAGCAGTTCTTC. Translation: CASSPALAGGGNEQFF.

This clonotype was counted many times. This chain uses TRBV7-8 with TRBJ2-7; TRBD2 matches 12 bases. The CDR3 extends over 15 amino acids. Germline V gene sequence: CDR1 SGHVS, CDR2 FQNEAQ. V was pared by 4 bases and J by 6 bases, with 7 bases of the junction left unmatched. Here the CDR3 reads CASSSLAGGPGEQYF. Here the CDR3 DNA reads TGTGCCAGCAGCTCGCTAGCGGGAGGGCCCGGCGAGCAGTACTTC.

This clonotype was seen many times. V gene TRBV20-1 combines with J gene TRBJ2-7; no firm D call. The CDR3 sequence is 15 residues long. Trimming removed 3 bases from V and 2 bases from J, with 17 bases in between. In germline, CDR1 is DFQATT, CDR2 SNEGSKA (reference sequence). Written as DNA, the CDR3 is TGCAGTGCTAGGAGTTACACAGAGAGCACCTACGAGCAGTACTTC. Translation gives CSARSYTESTYEQYF.

This clonotype was counted many times. The chain couples TRBV7-2 to TRBJ2-5, with D possibly being TRBD1 (5 bases). The germline gives CDR1 SGHTA, CDR2 FQGNSA. There are 15 residues in the CDR3. The ends were cut back, 2 bases at V and 1 base at J, with 11 bases in the middle. The CDR3 spells CASSLWQGIQETQYF. DNA of the CDR3: TGTGCCAGCAGCTTATGGCAGGGTATCCAAGAGACCCAGTACTTC. Complete variable domain (other parts from reference TRBV7-2 and TRBJ2-5): GAGVSQSPSNKVTEKGKDVELRCDPISGHTALYWYRQSLGQGLEFLIYFQGNSAPDKSGLPSDRFSAERTGGSVSTLTIQRTQQEDSAVYLCASSLWQGIQETQYFGPGTRLLVL.